A single sample is the source of the 6 T cell receptor beta chains below, sequenced in a study of blood T cell repertoires in COVID-19. Profiled with immunoSEQ multiplex PCR; TCRdb holds only in-frame clones, not every one. The sample lists about 370,000 clones, 89% seen once, with around 3% in the top ten. Sequencing used peripheral blood. These receptors originate from a young woman with COVID-19, enrolled during active disease.

This chain connects TRBV2 to TRBJ1-1; TRBD1 might be the D (6 bases). The CDR3 is 13 amino acids. Germline V lookup: CDR1 SNHLY, CDR2 FYNNEI. Trimming stripped 5 bases from V and 8 bases from J, with 15 bases between. CDR3 residues: CASSLEGGGEAFF. The CDR3 nucleotides are TGTGCCAGCAGTCTCGAGGGGGGGGGAGAAGCTTTCTTT.

The chain joins TRBV5-1 to TRBJ1-2; D gene uncertain. The CDR3 length is 14 residues. Germline assignment: CDR1 SGHRS and CDR2 YFSETQ. V dropped 1 base and J dropped 0 bases, with 7 bases sitting between them. CDR3 DNA: TGCGCCAGCAGCTTGTCCTCAGCTAACTATGGCTACACCTTC. It codes for CASSLSSANYGYTF.

V usage is TRBV19 and J usage is TRBJ1-2, with 7 bases lining up with TRBD1. With 5 bases clipped from V and 5 bases from J, the junction kept 11 bases outside the gene matches. Germline V gene data show CDR1 as LNHDA and CDR2 as SQIVND (reference sequence). The CDR3 runs to 15 residues. CDR3: CASSVTGTEMYGYTF. DNA of the CDR3: TGTGCCAGTAGTGTTACCGGGACAGAGATGTATGGCTACACCTTC. The whole variable domain, remainder taken from reference TRBV19 and TRBJ1-2, is DGGITQSPKYLFRKEGQNVTLSCEQNLNHDAMYWYRQDPGQGLRLIYYSQIVNDFQKGDIAEGYSVSREKKESFPLTVTSAQKNPTAFYLCASSVTGTEMYGYTFGSGTRLTVV.

This chain joins TRBV7-6 and TRBJ2-3; D is uncertain. Trimming pared 2 bases from V and 8 bases from J, leaving 5 bases between. This CDR3 is 11 amino acids long. Looked up from germline, CDR1 is SGHVS and CDR2 is FNYEAQ. The CDR3 bases are TGTGCCAGCAGCTTAAGCCTTACGCAGTATTTT. Its protein product is CASSLSLTQYF.

J is TRBJ1-1 and V is TRBV5-1; the D is unclear. CDR1 is SGHRS, CDR2 YFSETQ, per germline. This CDR3 contains 13 residues. Between the trimmed V and J ends, which lost 3 bases and 6 bases, there was a span of 12 bases. CDR3 sequence: CASSSLGVAEAFF. CDR3 in DNA: TGCGCCAGCAGCTCACTCGGGGTCGCTGAAGCTTTCTTT.

The rearrangement links TRBV19 to TRBJ2-1; 10 bases match TRBD2. Germline V gives CDR1 LNHDA, CDR2 SQIVND (reference sequence). V lost 2 bases, J lost 5 bases, and 3 bases stayed unmatched. There are 15 residues in the CDR3. The CDR3 DNA reads as TGTGCCAGTAGTATATTAGCGGGGGGAAACAATGAGCAGTTCTTC. It yields the protein CASSILAGGNNEQFF.